The 14 T cell receptor beta chains reported below all come from one sample, sequenced in a study of blood T cell repertoires in COVID-19. This table comes from immunoSEQ multiplex PCR, and its TCRdb copy is limited to in-frame clones, with some not included. The sample holds fewer than 350,000 clones, approximately 83% seen once. Sequenced sample: PBMCs or T cells enriched from blood (not recorded which). These receptor sequences come from a man aged 25 to 40 who had recovered from COVID-19.

The CDR3 nucleotides are TGTGCCAGCAGCCAAGAGGGACAGGGGGCTCACGAGACCCAGTACTTC. Its translation: CASSQEGQGAHETQYF. This sequence joins TRBV4-2 and TRBJ2-5, with 12 bases matching TRBD1. Germline trimming cut 0 bases from V and 5 bases from J; bases unmatched to any gene: 4. CDR1 LGHNA and CDR2 YNFKEQ come from the germline V gene. The CDR3 has 16 residues.

This clone was seen a handful of times. The CDR3 DNA sequence: TGTGCCAGTGAACGAGCAATGAACACTGAAGCTTTCTTT. This gives the protein CASERAMNTEAFF. The gene calls are TRBV19 and TRBJ1-1; D not resolved. This CDR3 contains 13 residues. V was clipped by 8 bases and J by 0 bases, with 10 bases between them. Germline lookup yields CDR1 LNHDA and CDR2 SQIVND (reference sequence).

The gene calls are TRBV14 and TRBJ1-2, with a possible D match to TRBD1 (6 bases). The CDR3 contains 17 residues. CDR1 and CDR2 from the germline V gene are SGHDN and FVKESK. Deletions cut 0 bases from V and 2 bases from J, with 16 bases between. Here the CDR3 reads CASSQDWGGGRNYGYTF. The DNA for the CDR3 is TGTGCCAGCAGCCAAGATTGGGGCGGGGGCCGAAACTATGGCTACACCTTC.

The chain has TRBV16 and TRBJ2-1, with D possibly matching TRBD1 (5 bases). V dropped 1 base and J dropped 5 bases, with 18 bases sitting between them. Germline V gives CDR1 KGHSY, CDR2 FQNENV. This CDR3 is built from 17 residues. CDR3 protein: CASSQFFRYDRHNEQFF. CDR3 DNA sequence: TGTGCCAGCAGCCAATTTTTTAGGTATGACAGACACAATGAGCAGTTCTTC.

The chain is built from TRBV5-1 and TRBJ1-6; D perhaps matches TRBD1 (6 bases). The V and J ends lost 1 base and 7 bases respectively, with 12 bases between them. This CDR3 region has 15 residues. Germline V gene sequence: CDR1 SGHRS, CDR2 YFSETQ. In DNA, the CDR3 is TGCGCCAGCAGCTTGATCGGACAGAAAAATTCACCCCTCCACTTT. It is translated as CASSLIGQKNSPLHF.

The chain carries TRBV2 and TRBJ1-1; D not certain. V was trimmed by 2 bases and J by 0 bases, leaving 10 bases between them. This CDR3 region has 15 residues. Germline V gives CDR1 SNHLY, CDR2 FYNNEI. CDR3 sequence (DNA): TGTGCCAGCAGTGAAATGGGCCAATTGAACACTGAAGCTTTCTTT. Residues: CASSEMGQLNTEAFF.

The rearrangement joins TRBV10-1 to TRBJ2-4; D is perhaps TRBD2 (6 bases). This CDR3 has 14 residues. CDR1 and CDR2 (germline): WNHNN, SYGVQD (reference sequence). The V and J ends lost 2 bases and 8 bases respectively, with 13 bases between them. This CDR3 reads CASSEARRGDIQYF. The DNA of the CDR3 is TGCGCCAGCAGTGAGGCCCGGCGGGGAGACATTCAGTACTTC.

This chain links TRBV4-1 with TRBJ2-1; possibly TRBD2 for D (5 bases). Germline loops: CDR1 MGHRA, CDR2 YSYEKL. The CDR3 is 13 residues long. The V and J ends lost 0 bases and 8 bases respectively, with 8 bases between them. As DNA, the CDR3 is TGCGCCAGCAGCCAAGACGGAGGAGATGAGCAGTTCTTC. As protein: CASSQDGGDEQFF.

This rearrangement joins TRBV5-4 to TRBJ2-2, with D maybe TRBD1 (7 bases). Germline lookup yields CDR1 SGHNT and CDR2 YYREEE (reference sequence). The CDR3 is 15 amino acids. V was trimmed by 4 bases and J by 1 base, leaving 11 bases between them. The CDR3 here is CASSAGQMNTGELFF. The CDR3 nucleotides read TGTGCCAGCAGCGCGGGACAGATGAACACCGGGGAGCTGTTTTTT.

The J gene is TRBJ1-1, the V gene TRBV4-1, with 7 bases fitting TRBD1. The V gene's germline CDR1 is MGHRA and CDR2 YSYEKL. This CDR3 spans 15 amino acids. Trimming took 3 bases from V and 4 from J; bases not matched to a gene: 8. CDR3 protein: CASSHVKTGSTEAFF. DNA of the CDR3: TGCGCCAGCAGCCACGTTAAGACAGGGAGCACTGAAGCTTTCTTT.

This chain joins TRBV5-1 and TRBJ1-5; 7 nucleotides align to TRBD1. CDR3 length equals 15 residues. V shed 4 bases, J shed 3 bases, and the junction held 7 bases outside the gene matches. Germline CDR1 is SGHRS and CDR2 is YFSETQ. The CDR3 DNA sequence: TGCGCCAGCAGCCTCGGGGGACAGTACAATCAGCCCCAGCATTTT. Residues: CASSLGGQYNQPQHF.

V is TRBV11-3 and J is TRBJ2-5; TRBD1 matches 7 bases. CDR3 length equals 13 residues. Trimming at V came to 5 bases and at J to 7 bases, leaving 7 bases not matched to a gene. CDR1 and CDR2 from the germline V gene are SGHNT and YENEEA. CDR3: CASSRDRDGTQYF. The DNA for the CDR3 is TGTGCCAGCAGCCGCGACAGGGATGGGACCCAGTACTTC.

This clone has more than one count but fewer than ten. The V and J genes are TRBV2 and TRBJ2-7, with 7 bases identical to TRBD2. CDR1 is SNHLY and CDR2 is FYNNEI in the germline V gene. After removal of 7 bases from V and 4 bases from J, the junction contained 10 bases not matched to a gene. The CDR3 spans 14 residues. Here the CDR3 DNA reads TGTGCCAGCATGGGGGGGGTAATTGAGTACGAGCAGTACTTC. It specifies CASMGGVIEYEQYF.

CDR3 coding DNA: TGTGCCAGCAGCCGACACACGGGGGGCAGGGTTGAAGCTTTCTTT. It translates to CASSRHTGGRVEAFF. The chain carries TRBV14 and TRBJ1-1, with D perhaps matching TRBD1 (6 bases). The V and J ends lost 4 bases and 7 bases respectively, with 19 bases between them. This CDR3 is built from 15 residues. Per the germline V gene, CDR1 is SGHDN and CDR2 is FVKESK.